These 27 T cell receptor beta chains came from one sample sequenced in a study of long-term antiretroviral therapy in people with HIV (dated by TCRdb to between 2021 and 2024). Sequencing of the TRB variable region was done with the immunoSEQ hsTCRB v3.0 assay at survey level resolution. What TCRdb holds here is the immuneACCESS table cut down to in-frame rearrangements. Part of the clones is not present; checked against another copy, under half of the missing clones reflect an unresolved V gene, and the others are unexplained. The sample records about 30,000 clones, around 90% of which are singletons. The ten top clones hold more than 4% of the sample. Here the sequenced sample was unsorted PBMCs, taken 5.2 years after starting antiretroviral therapy. The receptor source for this set is a woman in her thirties or forties with HIV.

This chain connects TRBV5-1 to TRBJ1-1, with unresolved D. The CDR3 runs 14 residues. The germline CDR1 and CDR2 sequences are SGHRS and YFSETQ. The V end was cut by 1 base, the J end by 3 bases, with 10 bases between. The CDR3 sequence is CASSLQWGHTEAFF. The CDR3 region has the DNA TGCGCCAGCAGCTTGCAGTGGGGTCACACTGAAGCTTTCTTT.

The rearrangement uses TRBV29-1 and TRBJ2-7; D is unresolved. Between the trimmed V and J ends, which lost 5 bases and 3 bases, there was a span of 5 bases. The CDR3 extends over 10 amino acids. Germline V gene sequence: CDR1 SQVTM, CDR2 ANQGSEA. The CDR3 DNA reads as TGCAGCGTTAGGGACTACGAGCAGTACTTC. Translated: CSVRDYEQYF.

The J gene is TRBJ1-5, the V gene TRBV19; D is possibly TRBD1 (6 bases). CDR1 and CDR2 (germline): LNHDA, SQIVND (reference sequence). The germline V and J ends were trimmed by 8 bases and 4 bases, with 12 bases remaining between them. This CDR3 is 13 amino acids long. The CDR3 DNA reads as TGTGCCAGTGTGACAGGTACTAATCAGCCCCAGCATTTT. This gives the protein CASVTGTNQPQHF. Full variable domain (rest looked up from reference TRBV19 and TRBJ1-5): DGGITQSPKYLFRKEGQNVTLSCEQNLNHDAMYWYRQDPGQGLRLIYYSQIVNDFQKGDIAEGYSVSREKKESFPLTVTSAQKNPTAFYLCASVTGTNQPQHFGDGTRLSIL.

The rearrangement links TRBV5-1 to TRBJ1-5; the match to TRBD1 covers 8 bases. CDR3 length: 14 residues. Germline-derived CDR1 and CDR2 are SGHRS and YFSETQ. J was trimmed by 3 bases and V by 4 bases; bases with no gene match: 3. CDR3 amino acids: CASSRTGINQPQHF. The CDR3, as DNA: TGCGCCAGCAGCCGGACAGGGATCAATCAGCCCCAGCATTTT.

V usage is TRBV18 and J usage is TRBJ1-1; D gene uncertain. Per the germline V gene, CDR1 is KGHSH and CDR2 is LQKENI. Between the trimmed V and J ends, which lost 6 bases and 4 bases, there was a span of 9 bases. The CDR3 extends over 12 amino acids. In nucleotides, the CDR3 is TGTGCCAGCTCCCCAATGGGCACTGAAGCTTTCTTT. Translated, it gives CASSPMGTEAFF.

The rearrangement links TRBV29-1 to TRBJ1-2, with D tentatively TRBD1 (5 bases). The CDR3 extends over 11 amino acids. Germline CDR1 and CDR2: SQVTM and ANQGSEA. Deletions cut 7 bases from V and 8 bases from J, with 14 bases between. The CDR3 is CSDGTVAGYTF. DNA of the CDR3: TGCAGCGACGGGACTGTCGCGGGCTACACCTTC.

This clone was observed once. V usage is TRBV6-5 and J usage is TRBJ1-6, with D possibly matching TRBD1 (6 bases). Trimming cost V 6 bases and J 10 bases, with 13 bases left between them. Germline-derived CDR1 and CDR2 are MNHEY and SVGAGI. The CDR3 is 13 amino acids. CDR3 sequence reads: CASRGQTASPLHF. Here the CDR3 DNA reads TGTGCCAGCAGAGGACAGACAGCCTCACCCCTCCACTTT.

The rearrangement uses TRBV15 and TRBJ1-5, with 10 nucleotides matching TRBD1. The J segment lost 4 bases and the V segment lost 0 bases, leaving 3 bases of the junction unmatched. The CDR3 covers 16 residues. Germline V gene sequence: CDR1 LNHNV, CDR2 YYDKDF (reference sequence). The CDR3 sequence: CATSRDTGQGNQPQHF. CDR3 DNA: TGTGCCACCAGCAGAGATACGGGACAGGGGAATCAGCCCCAGCATTTT.

The chain recombines TRBV18 with TRBJ2-5; D is uncertain. CDR1 and CDR2 from the germline V gene are KGHSH and LQKENI. V lost 3 bases and J 4 bases, leaving 9 bases between the germline ends. This CDR3 spans 13 amino acids. CDR3 loop: CASSPWAAETQYF. DNA for the CDR3: TGTGCCAGCTCACCTTGGGCGGCAGAGACCCAGTACTTC. Drawing the rest from reference TRBV18 and TRBJ2-5, the complete variable domain is NAGVMQNPRHLVRRRGQEARLRCSPMKGHSHVYWYRQLPEEGLKFMVYLQKENIIDESGMPKERFSAEFPKEGPSILRIQQVVRGDSAAYFCASSPWAAETQYFGPGTRLLVL.

The V and J genes are TRBV6-6 and TRBJ2-7; D possibly corresponds to TRBD2 (7 bases). The V gene's germline CDR1 is MNHNY and CDR2 SVGAGI (reference sequence). V lost 6 bases, J lost 4 bases, and 22 bases lay in between. The CDR3 is 16 residues long. The CDR3 reads CASSWGSPGGGYEQYF. The CDR3 region has the DNA TGTGCCAGCAGCTGGGGGTCCCCGGGGGGCGGGTACGAGCAGTACTTC.

The chain employs TRBV5-1 and TRBJ2-2, with D maybe TRBD1 (6 bases). The V gene's germline CDR1 is SGHRS and CDR2 YFSETQ. The CDR3 is 17 amino acids. Between the trimmed V and J ends, which lost 4 bases and 0 bases, there was a span of 16 bases. In DNA, the CDR3 is TGCGCCAGCAGCCCCCGGGGTGGGACACCGAACACCGGGGAGCTGTTTTTT. Translation: CASSPRGGTPNTGELFF.

The chain carries TRBV27 and TRBJ1-1; TRBD1 matches 9 bases. The V gene's germline CDR1 is MNHEY and CDR2 SMNVEV (reference sequence). After removal of 8 bases from V and 0 bases from J, the junction contained 7 bases not matched to a gene. This CDR3 region has 15 residues. CDR3 bases: TGTGCCAGCTCCGGGACAGGGACGTTGAACACTGAAGCTTTCTTT. It yields the protein CASSGTGTLNTEAFF.

This clone occurred once. V is TRBV18 and J is TRBJ2-7; no clear D gene. This CDR3 region has 14 residues. Germline V gives CDR1 KGHSH, CDR2 LQKENI. With 3 bases removed from V and 0 bases from J, the gap between germline ends came to 9 bases. CDR3 sequence: CASSPASLSYEQYF. CDR3 bases: TGTGCCAGCTCACCTGCCAGCCTCTCCTACGAGCAGTACTTC.

V and J are TRBV30 and TRBJ1-5; D unclear. The ends were cut back, 1 base at V and 0 bases at J, with 4 bases in the middle. The CDR3 is 13 residues long. Germline V gene sequence: CDR1 GTSNPN, CDR2 SVGIG (reference sequence). The CDR3 spells CAWSEDSNQPQHF. CDR3 nucleotide sequence: TGTGCCTGGAGTGAGGATAGCAATCAGCCCCAGCATTTT.

The genes are TRBV4-1 and TRBJ2-5; 7 bases fit TRBD1. CDR3 size: 16 residues. J gave up 4 bases and V 4 bases, and 12 bases lay outside the gene matches. Germline CDR1 and CDR2: MGHRA and YSYEKL. The CDR3 region is CASSPGTAQARETQYF. CDR3 DNA: TGCGCCAGCAGCCCCGGGACAGCGCAAGCAAGAGAGACCCAGTACTTC.

In its sample, this clone was seen a few times. The chain uses TRBV29-1 and TRBJ1-2; D ambiguous. V lost 1 base to trimming and J lost 5 bases, with 8 bases between them. The germline V gene encodes CDR1 SQVTM and CDR2 ANQGSEA. This CDR3 is 12 amino acids long. The CDR3 loop is CSVEGVGYGYTF. CDR3 bases: TGCAGCGTTGAAGGCGTCGGGTATGGCTACACCTTC. The complete variable domain, with remaining parts taken from reference TRBV29-1 and TRBJ1-2, reads SAVISQKPSRDICQRGTSLTIQCQVDSQVTMMFWYRQQPGQSLTLIATANQGSEATYESGFVIDKFPISRPNLTFSTLTVSNMSPEDSSIYLCSVEGVGYGYTFGSGTRLTVV.

V gene TRBV6-1 combines with J gene TRBJ2-1; maybe TRBD2 (5 bases). The CDR3 has 14 residues. CDR1 and CDR2 from the germline V gene are MNHNS and SASEGT. Trimming cost V 10 bases and J 7 bases, with 20 bases left between them. The CDR3: CATIFRGPENEQFF. CDR3 nucleotides: TGTGCCACCATATTTAGAGGGCCTGAAAATGAGCAGTTCTTC.

The chain uses TRBV2 and TRBJ1-5; 7 positions agree with TRBD1. This CDR3 spans 13 amino acids. Germline V lookup: CDR1 SNHLY, CDR2 FYNNEI. J lost 5 bases, V lost 7 bases, and 5 bases had no gene match. CDR3 protein: CASKDRTDQPQHF. For the CDR3, the DNA is TGTGCCAGCAAGGACAGGACGGATCAGCCCCAGCATTTT.

The count of this clone is one. V is TRBV4-2 and J is TRBJ1-2; no firm D call. Germline CDR1 LGHNA, CDR2 YNFKEQ. This CDR3 region has 14 residues. V lost 0 bases and J lost 1, with 6 bases in between. The CDR3 region is CASSQELGNYGYTF. The CDR3 coding sequence is TGTGCCAGCAGCCAAGAGCTCGGTAACTATGGCTACACCTTC.

The chain combines TRBV7-8 with TRBJ2-5, with TRBD2 identical over 8 bases. The CDR3 is 17 amino acids. Germline CDR1 is SGHVS and CDR2 is FQNEAQ. Trimming removed 5 bases from V and 2 bases from J; junction bases left unmatched: 13. CDR3 nucleotide sequence: TGTGCCAGCAGCCACCGATGGCGCGGGGGGCCTCAAGAGACCCAGTACTTC. This encodes CASSHRWRGGPQETQYF.

This clone has a single count. The gene calls are TRBV12-1 and TRBJ2-1; TRBD2, as called in the table, went unchecked against the DNA. TRBV12-1 corresponds to a pseudogene. This CDR3 region has 15 residues. The CDR3 region is CASSSFGGRDDEQFF. The DNA of the CDR3 is TGTGCCAGCAGCTCCTTCGGGGGGCGGGACGATGAGCAGTTCTTC.

The chain carries TRBV6-5 and TRBJ2-5; possibly TRBD1 for D (7 bases). Germline V CDR1 and CDR2: MNHEY, SVGAGI. V lost 5 bases, J lost 3 bases, and 13 bases lay in between. CDR3 length: 14 residues. Written as DNA, the CDR3 is TGTGCCAGCAGTGCACAGGGGAGGAAAGAGACCCAGTACTTC. It specifies CASSAQGRKETQYF.

Here the CDR3 reads CASSLVGATNEKLFF. CDR3 DNA sequence: TGCGCCAGCAGCTTGGTCGGGGCGACTAATGAAAAACTGTTTTTT. This chain uses TRBV5-1 with TRBJ1-4, with D perhaps TRBD1 (5 bases). Germline V lookup: CDR1 SGHRS, CDR2 YFSETQ. There are 15 residues in the CDR3. Trimming removed 0 bases at V and 2 bases at J, with 8 bases between.

The chain links TRBV6-5 to TRBJ1-1; D not certain. Deletions cut 3 bases from V and 5 bases from J, with 10 bases between. The CDR3 has 13 amino acids. Looked up from germline, CDR1 is MNHEY and CDR2 is SVGAGI. The CDR3 protein is CASSYYAGTEAFF. The CDR3 DNA reads as TGTGCCAGCAGTTATTATGCGGGTACTGAAGCTTTCTTT.

This chain joins TRBV6-4 and TRBJ1-5; 9 bases align to TRBD1. Looked up from germline, CDR1 is MRHNA and CDR2 is SNTAGT. V was pared by 6 bases and J by 5 bases, with 2 bases of the junction left unmatched. There are 13 residues in the CDR3. This CDR3 is CASSWDRDQPQHF. The CDR3 DNA is TGTGCCAGCAGCTGGGACAGGGATCAGCCCCAGCATTTT.

The chain recombines TRBV7-6 with TRBJ2-2; TRBD2 aligns across 12 bases. The CDR3 consists of 16 residues. V gave up 5 bases and J gave up 4 bases; unmatched junction bases: 5. The germline V gene encodes CDR1 SGHVS and CDR2 FNYEAQ. Here the CDR3 reads CASSPLLAGGTGELFF. CDR3 in DNA: TGTGCCAGCAGCCCCTTACTAGCGGGGGGCACCGGGGAGCTGTTTTTT.

The genes are TRBV29-1 and TRBJ2-7, with D uncertain. The V gene's germline CDR1 is SQVTM and CDR2 ANQGSEA. The CDR3 extends over 14 amino acids. Trimming removed 4 bases from V and 0 bases from J, with 13 bases in between. CDR3 DNA sequence: TGCAGCGTTGCAGCCGGCTTTAGCTCCTACGAGCAGTACTTC. It translates to CSVAAGFSSYEQYF.